This TCR beta chain was identified during a study of shared clonotypes between healthy human individuals. Background on the study: The donor pool was made up of two women and three men aged 18 to 49.

Using immunoSEQ multiplex PCR, the repertoire was profiled, and TCRdb retains in-frame clones only, with some absent. The data show hundreds of thousands of clones, 73% seen once. Concerning this clone: Other DNA sequences from this sample encode an identical CDR3 as well.

There were only Caucasian adults among the donors, and all lived in Nashville, Tennessee. With 2 bases clipped from V and 4 bases from J, the junction kept 1 base outside the gene matches. The CDR3 loop spans 15 amino acids. Looked up from germline, CDR1 is SGHRS and CDR2 is YFSETQ. This TCR derives from a woman in her thirties in good health. The V gene is TRBV5-1, the J gene TRBJ2-2; 11 positions match TRBD2. Material: memory CD4+ T cells sorted from blood. Subset given: CD45RA-negative fraction. The CDR3 protein is CASSFGTSGTGELFF. In DNA form, the CDR3 reads TGCGCCAGCAGCTTCGGGACTAGCGGCACCGGGGAGCTGTTTTTT.